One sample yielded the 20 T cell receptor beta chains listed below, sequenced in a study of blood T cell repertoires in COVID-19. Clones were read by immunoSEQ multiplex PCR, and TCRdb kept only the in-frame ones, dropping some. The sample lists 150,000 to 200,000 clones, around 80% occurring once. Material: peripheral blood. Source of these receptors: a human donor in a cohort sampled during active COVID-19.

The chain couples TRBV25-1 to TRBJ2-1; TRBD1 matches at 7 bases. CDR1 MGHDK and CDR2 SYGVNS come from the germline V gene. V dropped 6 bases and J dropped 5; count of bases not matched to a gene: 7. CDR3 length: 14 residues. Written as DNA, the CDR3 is TGTGCCAGCAGACCCCCGGGACAGAACAATGAGCAGTTCTTC. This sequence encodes CASRPPGQNNEQFF.

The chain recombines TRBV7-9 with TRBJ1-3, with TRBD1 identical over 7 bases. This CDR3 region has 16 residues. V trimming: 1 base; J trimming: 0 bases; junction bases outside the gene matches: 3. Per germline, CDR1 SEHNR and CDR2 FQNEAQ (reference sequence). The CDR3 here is CASSLGGQISGNTIYF. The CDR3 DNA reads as TGTGCCAGCAGCTTAGGGGGACAGATCTCTGGAAACACCATATATTTT.

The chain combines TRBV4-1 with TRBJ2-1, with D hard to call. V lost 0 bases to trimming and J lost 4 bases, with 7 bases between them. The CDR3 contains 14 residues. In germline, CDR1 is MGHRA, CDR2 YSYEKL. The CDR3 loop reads CASSQDLAYNEQFF. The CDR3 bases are TGCGCCAGCAGCCAAGATCTGGCTTACAATGAGCAGTTCTTC.

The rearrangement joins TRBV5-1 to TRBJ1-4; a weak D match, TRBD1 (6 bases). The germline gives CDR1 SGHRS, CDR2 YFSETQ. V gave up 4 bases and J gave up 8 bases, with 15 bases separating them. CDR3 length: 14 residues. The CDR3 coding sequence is TGCGCCAGCAGCCTTCAGGGGTCCGGGGAAAAACTGTTTTTT. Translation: CASSLQGSGEKLFF.

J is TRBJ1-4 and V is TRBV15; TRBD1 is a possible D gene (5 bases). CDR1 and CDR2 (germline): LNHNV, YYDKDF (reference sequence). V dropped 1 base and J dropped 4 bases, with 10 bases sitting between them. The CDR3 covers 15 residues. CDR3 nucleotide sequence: TGTGCCACCAGCAGAGTGAGACAGATTAATGAAAAACTGTTTTTT. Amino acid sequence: CATSRVRQINEKLFF. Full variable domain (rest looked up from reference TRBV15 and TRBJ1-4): DAMVIQNPRYQVTQFGKPVTLSCSQTLNHNVMYWYQQKSSQAPKLLFHYYDKDFNNEADTPDNFQSRRPNTSFCFLDIRSPGLGDTAMYLCATSRVRQINEKLFFGSGTQLSVL.

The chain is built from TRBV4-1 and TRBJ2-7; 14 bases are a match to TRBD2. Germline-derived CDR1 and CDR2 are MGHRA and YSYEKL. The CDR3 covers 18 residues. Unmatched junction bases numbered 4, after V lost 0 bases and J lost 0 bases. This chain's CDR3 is CASSQEGLAGVVSYEQYF. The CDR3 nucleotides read TGCGCCAGCAGCCAAGAGGGACTAGCGGGGGTGGTCTCCTACGAGCAGTACTTC.

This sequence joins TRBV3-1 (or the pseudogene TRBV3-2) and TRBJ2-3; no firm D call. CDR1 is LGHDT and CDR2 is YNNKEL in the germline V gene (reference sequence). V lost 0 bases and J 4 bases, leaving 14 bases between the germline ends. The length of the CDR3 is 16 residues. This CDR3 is CASSQDGSLSPDTQYF. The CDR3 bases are TGTGCCAGCAGCCAAGATGGTTCGCTGAGCCCAGATACGCAGTATTTT.

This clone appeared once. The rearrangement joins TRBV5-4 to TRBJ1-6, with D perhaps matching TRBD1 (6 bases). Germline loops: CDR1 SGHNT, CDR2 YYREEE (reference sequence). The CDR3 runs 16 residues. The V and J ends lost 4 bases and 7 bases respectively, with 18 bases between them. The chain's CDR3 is CASSQEGGSRNSPLHF. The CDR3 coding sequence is TGTGCCAGCAGCCAGGAAGGGGGTAGTCGAAATTCACCCCTCCACTTT.

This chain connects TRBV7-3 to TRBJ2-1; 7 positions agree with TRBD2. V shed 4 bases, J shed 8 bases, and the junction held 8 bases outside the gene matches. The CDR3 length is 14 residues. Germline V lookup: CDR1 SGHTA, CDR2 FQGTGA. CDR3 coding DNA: TGTGCCAGCAGCTCAGGCCCAGGGAGGGATGAGCAGTTCTTC. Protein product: CASSSGPGRDEQFF.

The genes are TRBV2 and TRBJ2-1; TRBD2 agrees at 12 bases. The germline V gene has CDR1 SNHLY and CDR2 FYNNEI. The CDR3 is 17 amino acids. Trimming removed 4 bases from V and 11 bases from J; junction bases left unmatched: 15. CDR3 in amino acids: CASSAPRRASGGVQQFF. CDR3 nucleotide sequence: TGTGCCAGCAGTGCTCCCCGCCGGGCTAGCGGGGGGGTACAGCAGTTCTTC.

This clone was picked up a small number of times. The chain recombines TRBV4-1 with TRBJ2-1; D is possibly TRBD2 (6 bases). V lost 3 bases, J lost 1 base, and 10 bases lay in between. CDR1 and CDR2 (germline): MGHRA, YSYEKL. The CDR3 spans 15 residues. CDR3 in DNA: TGCGCCAGCAGCCATTATCGGGAGTCCTACAATGAGCAGTTCTTC. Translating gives CASSHYRESYNEQFF.

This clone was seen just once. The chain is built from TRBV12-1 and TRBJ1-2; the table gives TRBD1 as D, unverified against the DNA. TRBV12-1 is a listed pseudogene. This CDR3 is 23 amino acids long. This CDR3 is CASSSRTQGAGPPSTRSDYGYTF. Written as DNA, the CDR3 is TGTGCCAGCAGCTCCCGGACACAGGGGGCGGGTCCCCCCAGTACCCGCTCTGACTATGGCTACACCTTC.

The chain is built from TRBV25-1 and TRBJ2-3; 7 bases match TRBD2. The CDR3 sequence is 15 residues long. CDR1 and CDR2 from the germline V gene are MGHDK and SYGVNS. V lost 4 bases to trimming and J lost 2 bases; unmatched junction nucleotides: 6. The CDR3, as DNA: TGTGCCAGCAGTGTTGCTAGCGGAAACACAGATACGCAGTATTTT. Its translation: CASSVASGNTDTQYF.

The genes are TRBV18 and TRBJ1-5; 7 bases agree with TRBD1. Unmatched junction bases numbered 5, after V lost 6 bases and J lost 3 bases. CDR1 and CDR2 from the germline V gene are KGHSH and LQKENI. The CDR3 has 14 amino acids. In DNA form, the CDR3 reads TGTGCCAGCTCCCGGGACAGTACCAATCAGCCCCAGCATTTT. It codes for CASSRDSTNQPQHF.

CDR3 loop: CATSLLGQGDNQPQHF. CDR3 nucleotide sequence: TGTGCCACCTCCTTACTAGGTCAGGGGGACAATCAGCCCCAGCATTTT. This rearrangement joins TRBV24-1 to TRBJ1-5; TRBD1 matches 7 bases. Germline trimming cut 9 bases from V and 3 bases from J; bases unmatched to any gene: 13. This CDR3 spans 16 amino acids. From germline, CDR1 is KGHDR and CDR2 SFDVKD.

The CDR3 region has the DNA TGTGCCAGCAGCGTCCAGGGGGCTAACTATGGCTACACCTTC. It is translated as CASSVQGANYGYTF. The genes are TRBV9 and TRBJ1-2; 7 positions match TRBD1. J lost 0 bases, V lost 2 bases, and 1 base had no gene match. Germline-derived CDR1 and CDR2 are SGDLS and YYNGEE. This CDR3 is 14 amino acids long.

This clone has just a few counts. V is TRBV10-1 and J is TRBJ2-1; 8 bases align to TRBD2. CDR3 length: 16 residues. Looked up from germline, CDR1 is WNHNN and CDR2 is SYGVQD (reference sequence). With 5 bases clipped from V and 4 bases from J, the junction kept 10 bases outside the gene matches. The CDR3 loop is CASSPSGGGLYNEQFF. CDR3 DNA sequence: TGCGCCAGCAGTCCATCGGGAGGGGGGCTTTACAATGAGCAGTTCTTC.

The CDR3, as DNA: TGTGCCAGCGGGTTGAGCGGGGGGGACACAGATACGCAGTATTTT. Translated, it gives CASGLSGGDTDTQYF. The rearrangement uses TRBV28 and TRBJ2-3; the match to TRBD2 covers 10 bases. The V and J ends lost 8 bases and 2 bases, in that order; junction bases with no gene match: 7. Germline V gene sequence: CDR1 MDHEN, CDR2 SYDVKM. The CDR3 is made up of 15 amino acids. Using reference TRBV28 and TRBJ2-3 for the parts outside the CDR3, the full variable domain is DVKVTQSSRYLVKRTGEKVFLECVQDMDHENMFWYRQDPGLGLRLIYFSYDVKMKEKGDIPEGYSVSREKKERFSLILESASTNQTSMYLCASGLSGGDTDTQYFGPGTRLTVL.

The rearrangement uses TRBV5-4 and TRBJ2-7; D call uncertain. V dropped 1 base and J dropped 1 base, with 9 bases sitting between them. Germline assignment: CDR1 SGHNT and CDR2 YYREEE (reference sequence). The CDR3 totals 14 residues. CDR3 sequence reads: CASSLSERSYEQYF. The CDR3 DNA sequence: TGTGCCAGCAGCTTGAGCGAAAGATCCTACGAGCAGTACTTC.

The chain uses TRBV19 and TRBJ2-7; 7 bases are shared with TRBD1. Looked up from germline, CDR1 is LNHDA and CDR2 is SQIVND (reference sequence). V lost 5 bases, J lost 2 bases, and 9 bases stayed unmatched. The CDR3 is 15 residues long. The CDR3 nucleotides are TGTGCCAGTAGTCAGTACAGGGGATCTACCTACGAGCAGTACTTC. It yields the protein CASSQYRGSTYEQYF. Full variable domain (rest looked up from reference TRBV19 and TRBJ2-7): DGGITQSPKYLFRKEGQNVTLSCEQNLNHDAMYWYRQDPGQGLRLIYYSQIVNDFQKGDIAEGYSVSREKKESFPLTVTSAQKNPTAFYLCASSQYRGSTYEQYFGPGTRLTVT.